Listed below are T cell receptor beta chains from one sample, sequenced in a study of identical twins. TCRdb re-called the 5' RACE reads with MiXCR, one entry per CDR3 protein. The table lists around 250,000 distinct CDR3 sequences, around 8.3% of them singletons. Another study also made use of these data, one on yellow fever vaccine responses in identical twins.

Sequenced: CD8+ T cells sorted from blood. The receptors were gathered from a woman aged 18 to 35 in good health. Each CDR3 is given with its conserved first and last residue. The D gene is left open where the match is weak. Clone size appears in some rows only: once, few, many, or a class for an expanded clone.

>NA|TRBJ2-1|NA|TRBV29-1
CSVEAGVAFNEQFF
TGCAGCGTTGAAGCAGGGGTTGCTTTCAATGAGCAGTTCTTC
>many|TRBJ2-5|TRBD1|TRBV7-9
CASSTPGQLQETQYF
TGTGCCAGCAGCACCCCGGGACAGTTACAAGAGACCCAGTACTTC
>many|TRBJ2-3|NA|TRBV10-3
CAIDLDTQYF
TGTGCCATCGACTTAGATACGCAGTATTTT
>many|TRBJ2-5|TRBD2|TRBV5-1
CASSLGTNQETQYF
TGCGCCAGCAGCCTCGGGACTAACCAAGAGACCCAGTACTTC
>many|TRBJ2-7|NA|TRBV29-1
CSVQEPKSYEQYF
TGCAGCGTACAGGAACCCAAGTCCTACGAGCAGTACTTC
>few|TRBJ2-7|NA|TRBV7-9
CASSLDGIRIDEQYF
TGTGCCAGCAGCTTAGACGGGATCAGGATAGACGAGCAGTACTTC
>few|TRBJ2-3|TRBD2|TRBV7-9
CASSPVSLAGSDTQYF
TGTGCCAGCAGCCCAGTATCATTAGCGGGCTCAGATACGCAGTATTTT
>NA|TRBJ2-5|NA|TRBV7-9
CASSLVPPGHQETQYF
TGTGCCAGCAGCTTAGTGCCTCCGGGACATCAAGAGACCCAGTACTTC
>few|TRBJ2-2|NA|TRBV4-1
CASSHRTGELFF
TGCGCCAGCAGCCACAGGACCGGGGAGCTGTTTTTT
>many|TRBJ2-1|TRBD2|TRBV20-1
CSARDPSGSDNEQFF
TGCAGTGCTAGAGACCCTAGCGGGAGTGACAATGAGCAGTTCTTC
>few|TRBJ2-1|NA|TRBV29-1
CSVTIYNEQFF
TGCAGCGTAACGATTTACAATGAGCAGTTCTTC
>once|TRBJ2-5|TRBD1|TRBV5-1
CASSSWPGQRETQYF
TGCGCCAGCAGCTCCTGGCCGGGACAGAGGGAGACCCAGTACTTC
>NA|TRBJ2-3|TRBD2|TRBV3-1
CASSQPQRGEGNTDTQYF
TGTGCCAGCAGCCAACCCCAAAGAGGGGAGGGAAACACAGATACGCAGTATTTT
>many|TRBJ1-3|NA|TRBV3-1
CASSPDRYSGNTIYF
TGTGCCAGCAGCCCGGACAGATACTCTGGAAACACCATATATTTT
>once|TRBJ2-7|NA|TRBV6-1
CASSEATEYEQYF
TGTGCCAGCAGTGAAGCGACGGAATACGAGCAGTACTTC
>NA|TRBJ2-7|NA|TRBV11-2
CASSRWAGDSAPEQYF
TGTGCCAGCAGCCGCTGGGCCGGGGACTCGGCCCCCGAGCAGTACTTC
>few|TRBJ2-2|TRBD2|TRBV12-3/TRBV12-4
CASSSTSGRDVGELFF
TGTGCCAGCAGTTCCACTAGCGGGAGGGACGTCGGGGAGCTGTTTTTT
>NA|TRBJ2-7|NA|TRBV5-1
CASTGPTYEQYF
TGCGCCAGCACTGGGCCAACCTACGAGCAGTACTTC
>NA|TRBJ2-3|TRBD2|TRBV2
CASRHPGLAETSTDTQYF
TGTGCCAGCAGACATCCGGGACTAGCGGAGACTAGCACAGATACGCAGTATTTT
>NA|TRBJ2-7|NA|TRBV28
CASSFPPFDSYEQYF
TGTGCCAGCAGTTTCCCTCCTTTCGACAGCTACGAGCAGTACTTC
>few|TRBJ2-5|NA|TRBV11-2
CASSLVLSSQETQYF
TGTGCCAGCAGCTTAGTGCTGTCCTCTCAAGAGACCCAGTACTTC
>many|TRBJ2-7|TRBD1|TRBV5-1
CASSFDRGLTYEQYF
TGCGCCAGCAGCTTTGACAGGGGGCTCACCTACGAGCAGTACTTC
>few|TRBJ2-7|NA|TRBV28
CASGTRESGYEQYF
TGTGCCAGCGGAACGAGGGAGTCAGGCTACGAGCAGTACTTC
>few|TRBJ2-1|TRBD2|TRBV12-3/TRBV12-4
CASSSGGWNNEQFF
TGTGCCAGCAGTTCCGGGGGGTGGAACAATGAGCAGTTCTTC
>NA|TRBJ2-7|TRBD2|TRBV28
CASSFQGLAGYEQYF
TGTGCCAGCAGTTTCCAGGGACTAGCGGGATACGAGCAGTACTTC
>few|TRBJ2-3|NA|TRBV6-5
CASSYSSLGTQYF
TGTGCCAGCAGTTACTCGAGTCTAGGCACGCAGTATTTT
>few|TRBJ1-4|TRBD1|TRBV15
CATSRKGAATNEKLFF
TGTGCCACCAGCAGGAAGGGGGCAGCAACTAATGAAAAACTGTTTTTT
>few|TRBJ2-1|TRBD1|TRBV7-9
CASSWTGGRDEQFF
TGTGCCAGCAGCTGGACAGGGGGCAGAGATGAGCAGTTCTTC
>many|TRBJ1-2|NA|TRBV10-3
CAIGAENYGYTF
TGTGCCATCGGCGCGGAAAACTATGGCTACACCTTC
>NA|TRBJ2-7|TRBD2|TRBV28
CASSFPGTSGIYEQYF
TGTGCCAGCAGTTTCCCCGGGACTAGCGGAATCTACGAGCAGTACTTC
>NA|TRBJ2-5|TRBD2|TRBV9
CASSAGTSGQETQYF
TGTGCCAGCAGCGCCGGGACTAGCGGACAAGAGACCCAGTACTTC
>many|TRBJ2-3|NA|TRBV4-2
CASSQEGGYTDTQYF
TGTGCCAGCAGCCAAGAGGGGGGCTACACAGATACGCAGTATTTT
>NA|TRBJ2-7|NA|TRBV20-1
CSAKPNPQAGTGASYEQYF
TGCAGTGCTAAACCAAACCCGCAGGCAGGAACCGGGGCCTCCTACGAGCAGTACTTC
>few|TRBJ2-7|TRBD2|TRBV20-1
CSARGTAIPGLAGREQYF
TGCAGTGCTAGGGGGACCGCGATACCGGGACTAGCGGGACGCGAGCAGTACTTC
>NA|TRBJ2-1|TRBD2|TRBV6-5
CASASGDIEQFF
TGTGCCAGTGCTAGCGGGGACATTGAGCAGTTCTTC
>few|TRBJ2-7|NA|TRBV4-2
CASSQVARGSDEQYF
TGTGCCAGCAGCCAAGTGGCCAGGGGCTCTGACGAGCAGTACTTC
>NA|TRBJ2-6|NA|TRBV28
CASSSGTRVFGANVLTF
TGTGCCAGCAGTTCTGGAACCAGGGTTTTTGGGGCCAACGTCCTGACTTTC
>many|TRBJ2-5|NA|TRBV15
CATSRVERYQETQYF
TGTGCCACCAGCAGGGTAGAGAGGTACCAAGAGACCCAGTACTTC
>NA|TRBJ2-7|TRBD1|TRBV7-8
CASGPRDRASYEQYF
TGTGCCAGCGGTCCCCGGGACAGGGCGTCGTACGAGCAGTACTTC
>NA|TRBJ2-7|NA|TRBV4-3
CASSQDKLAPTYEQYF
TGCGCCAGCAGCCAAGATAAGCTGGCGCCAACCTACGAGCAGTACTTC
>NA|TRBJ2-3|NA|TRBV15
CATNPGHLTDTQYF
TGTGCCACCAACCCGGGACACCTCACAGATACGCAGTATTTT
>many|TRBJ2-7|NA|TRBV27
CASSFEQGSYEQYF
TGTGCCAGCAGTTTTGAACAGGGTTCCTACGAGCAGTACTTC
>NA|TRBJ1-1|NA|TRBV6-4
CASSDIPGASEAFF
TGTGCCAGCAGTGACATTCCTGGAGCTTCTGAAGCTTTCTTT
>many|TRBJ2-3|TRBD2|TRBV4-3
CASSQDLAGFEGDTQYF
TGCGCCAGCAGCCAAGATCTAGCGGGATTCGAGGGTGATACGCAGTATTTT
>NA|TRBJ2-1|NA|TRBV5-5
CASSGNLRNEQFF
TGTGCCAGCAGCGGCAATTTAAGAAATGAGCAGTTCTTC
>many|TRBJ2-5|TRBD2|TRBV20-1
CSARSGGPKETQYF
TGCAGTGCTCGTAGCGGGGGGCCCAAAGAGACCCAGTACTTC
>many|TRBJ2-1|TRBD2|TRBV12-3/TRBV12-4
CASSHASGNYNEQFF
TGTGCCAGCAGTCATGCTAGCGGAAACTACAATGAGCAGTTCTTC
>NA|TRBJ1-1|TRBD1|TRBV2
CASRGQGLSEAFF
TGTGCCAGCCGTGGACAGGGGTTGTCTGAAGCTTTCTTT
>many|TRBJ2-2|TRBD1|TRBV5-1
CASSYGQDPIMGELFF
TGCGCCAGCAGCTACGGACAGGATCCCATAATGGGGGAGCTGTTTTTT
>few|TRBJ2-1|NA|TRBV15
CATSGNTASSYNEQFF
TGTGCCACCAGCGGAAACACCGCGAGCTCCTACAATGAGCAGTTCTTC
>NA|TRBJ2-2|NA|TRBV12-3/TRBV12-4
CASSFGVMGTGELFF
TGTGCCAGCAGTTTTGGAGTGATGGGAACCGGGGAGCTGTTTTTT
>many|TRBJ2-1|TRBD2|TRBV7-9
CASSPGLAGDQEQFF
TGTGCCAGCAGCCCGGGACTAGCGGGAGATCAGGAGCAGTTCTTC
>many|TRBJ2-7|TRBD1|TRBV7-9
CAGRQGDEQYF
TGTGCCGGACGACAGGGAGACGAGCAGTACTTC
>many|TRBJ2-7|TRBD2|TRBV29-1
CSVEDIGAGGSEQYF
TGCAGCGTTGAAGATATTGGTGCGGGGGGATCTGAGCAGTACTTC
>many|TRBJ2-7|TRBD1|TRBV7-9
CASSTDSGQGSYEQYF
TGTGCCAGCAGTACTGATTCGGGACAGGGGTCCTACGAGCAGTACTTC
>NA|TRBJ2-2|NA|TRBV7-9
CASSQTPNTGELFF
TGTGCCAGCAGCCAGACCCCGAACACCGGGGAGCTGTTTTTT
>many|TRBJ2-7|NA|TRBV7-2
CASSLEVMGGEQYF
TGTGCCAGCAGCTTAGAGGTGATGGGTGGCGAGCAGTACTTC